This entry describes one TCR beta chain. Its antigen is not identified. Isolated RNA was reverse transcribed in full, so expressed TCRB transcripts were sequenced. Sequenced by immunoSEQ multiplex PCR; TCRdb stores in-frame clones only, minus some. The sample contains 310,000 or so clones, approximately 8.2% of which appear only once. These data are taken from a study of beta chain features in type 1 diabetes. About the research overall: Across all samples, roughly 99 million sorted cells were examined. Study findings and constraints: Across all four CD4+ subsets, people with type 1 diabetes showed modestly shorter TCRB CDR3s.

V lost 1 base and J lost 5, with 9 bases in between. CDR1 is SGHTA and CDR2 is FQGNSA in the germline V gene. The length of the CDR3 is 13 residues. The sample comprised central memory CD4+ T cells from blood. This sequence originates from a woman younger than 30 in good health. This rearrangement joins TRBV7-2 to TRBJ2-7; TRBD2 might be the D (6 bases). The CDR3 DNA sequence: TGTGCCAGCAGCTTAGTCGGGAGTAACGAGCAGTACTTC. Protein product: CASSLVGSNEQYF.